Shown below are 14 T cell receptor beta chains from a single sample sequenced in a study of control samples from healthy donors and cancer patients. TCRdb keeps only in-frame clones here, not all; method: immunoSEQ multiplex PCR. The profile shows some 140,000 clones, approximately 91% of them singletons. Material: blood. Receptors were obtained from a woman in her twenties or thirties in good health.

The gene calls are TRBV28 and TRBJ2-5; D remains ambiguous. Germline CDR1 MDHEN, CDR2 SYDVKM. The length of the CDR3 is 15 residues. Trimming cost V 6 bases and J 1 base, with 15 bases left between them. For the CDR3, the DNA is TGTGCCAGCAGCCGATTCCGAAACTCCCAAGAGACCCAGTACTTC. Protein: CASSRFRNSQETQYF. The full variable domain, with the rest looked up from reference TRBV28 and TRBJ2-5, is DVKVTQSSRYLVKRTGEKVFLECVQDMDHENMFWYRQDPGLGLRLIYFSYDVKMKEKGDIPEGYSVSREKKERFSLILESASTNQTSMYLCASSRFRNSQETQYFGPGTRLLVL.

J is TRBJ2-1 and V is TRBV27, with D unclear. Germline V lookup: CDR1 MNHEY, CDR2 SMNVEV (reference sequence). The CDR3 consists of 14 residues. V lost 0 bases, J lost 6 bases, and 9 bases lay in between. The DNA for the CDR3 is TGTGCCAGCAGTTTATCGAGCCTTTCCAATGAGCAGTTCTTC. Amino acid sequence: CASSLSSLSNEQFF.

A single count supports this clone. The rearrangement uses TRBV10-3 and TRBJ2-2; 10 nucleotides align to TRBD1. In germline, CDR1 is ENHRY, CDR2 SYGVKD. This CDR3 has 14 residues. J gave up 5 bases and V 4 bases, and 1 base lay outside the gene matches. The CDR3 sequence is CAISGTGGTGELFF. Here the CDR3 DNA reads TGTGCCATCAGTGGGACAGGGGGAACCGGGGAGCTGTTTTTT.

Worth noting for this clone: The same CDR3 can be traced to other DNA sequences in this sample. The chain couples TRBV30 to TRBJ1-3; D gene uncertain. From germline, CDR1 is GTSNPN and CDR2 SVGIG (reference sequence). V was pared by 2 bases and J by 0 bases, with 8 bases between. The CDR3 loop spans 14 amino acids. In DNA form, the CDR3 reads TGTGCCTGGAGTCTAGGGAGCTCTGGAAACACCATATATTTT. Translating gives CAWSLGSSGNTIYF.

The chain uses TRBV2 and TRBJ1-4; tentative D call: TRBD1 (6 bases). In germline, CDR1 is SNHLY, CDR2 FYNNEI. V gave up 3 bases and J gave up 0 bases, with 8 bases separating them. This CDR3 contains 15 residues. DNA of the CDR3: TGTGCCAGCAGTGACAGGGGAGCAACTAATGAAAAACTGTTTTTT. This codes for CASSDRGATNEKLFF.

V usage is TRBV18 and J usage is TRBJ2-1, with D maybe TRBD1 (5 bases). CDR3 length: 15 residues. V gave up 2 bases and J gave up 8 bases, with 16 bases separating them. The V gene's germline CDR1 is KGHSH and CDR2 LQKENI. The chain's CDR3 is CASSPGASLLDEQFF. The CDR3 coding sequence is TGTGCCAGCTCACCAGGGGCTAGTTTGCTAGATGAGCAGTTCTTC.

V gene TRBV5-4 combines with J gene TRBJ2-1; D not certain. Germline V CDR1 and CDR2: SGHNT, YYREEE (reference sequence). Trimming left V 2 bases short and J 4 bases short, with 7 bases between. This CDR3 has 13 amino acids. CDR3 sequence: CASSFGVYNEQFF. Here the CDR3 DNA reads TGTGCCAGCAGCTTCGGTGTATACAATGAGCAGTTCTTC.

The chain uses TRBV14 and TRBJ1-4, with D possibly being TRBD1 (6 bases). V was trimmed by 3 bases and J by 8 bases, leaving 13 bases between them. This CDR3 is built from 14 residues. CDR1 is SGHDN and CDR2 is FVKESK in the germline V gene. CDR3 coding DNA: TGTGCCAGCAGCCAGAGGGGGGTTTGGGAAAAACTGTTTTTT. Amino acids: CASSQRGVWEKLFF.

V is TRBV6-5 and J is TRBJ2-1, with 10 nucleotides matching TRBD2. From germline, CDR1 is MNHEY and CDR2 SVGAGI. The junction had 4 bases not matched to a gene; V was cut back by 5 bases and J by 6 bases. This CDR3 is built from 14 residues. This CDR3 is CASSLEREGNEQFF. The DNA for the CDR3 is TGTGCCAGCAGTCTCGAGCGGGAGGGCAATGAGCAGTTCTTC.

The chain uses TRBV4-1 and TRBJ2-3; possible D gene TRBD2, 5 bases. Germline V gene lookup returns CDR1 MGHRA and CDR2 YSYEKL. The CDR3 runs 14 residues. The V gene lost 4 bases and the J gene lost 3 bases, with 11 bases spanning the gap. In DNA, the CDR3 is TGCGCCAGCAGCCCTGGACTCGCTACAGATACGCAGTATTTT. Protein: CASSPGLATDTQYF.

This chain joins TRBV18 and TRBJ1-1; D is ambiguous. Trimming pared 3 bases from V and 7 bases from J, leaving 9 bases between. There are 12 residues in the CDR3. CDR1 and CDR2 from the germline V gene are KGHSH and LQKENI. CDR3 DNA sequence: TGTGCCAGCTCACCGGGCCGGAGTGAAGCTTTCTTT. Translation: CASSPGRSEAFF.

The chain links TRBV2 to TRBJ2-3; D gene unclear. Germline CDR1 SNHLY, CDR2 FYNNEI. This CDR3 has 13 amino acids. The germline V and J ends were trimmed by 7 bases and 0 bases, with 8 bases remaining between them. The CDR3 sequence: CASMMSSTDTQYF. CDR3 sequence (DNA): TGTGCCAGCATGATGAGCAGCACAGATACGCAGTATTTT.

The V and J genes are TRBV6-1 and TRBJ2-1; D remains unclear. Germline V gene data show CDR1 as MNHNS and CDR2 as SASEGT. The CDR3 extends over 11 amino acids. Trimming left V 2 bases short and J 9 bases short, with 5 bases between. For the CDR3, the DNA is TGTGCCAGCAGTGAACCCGGTGAGCAGTTCTTC. This translates into CASSEPGEQFF.

The chain employs TRBV30 and TRBJ2-7; D uncertain. The CDR3 is 12 residues long. V lost 1 base, J lost 10 bases, and 14 bases lay in between. The germline CDR1 and CDR2 sequences are GTSNPN and SVGIG (reference sequence). Written as DNA, the CDR3 is TGTGCCTGGAGTGCAGAAAGAGCGAGACAGTACTTC. Translation: CAWSAERARQYF.